What follows are 24 T cell receptor beta chains derived from one specimen sequenced in a study of shared clonotypes between healthy human individuals (dated by TCRdb to the early 2020s). The library was made by the immunoSEQ multiplex PCR assay. What TCRdb holds here is the immuneACCESS table cut down to in-frame rearrangements. Part of the clones is not present; checked against another copy, under half of the missing clones reflect an unresolved V gene, and the others are unexplained. Counted in this sample were about a million clones; about three quarters of them appeared once. In total, the top ten clones hold 1.4% to 1.5% of the sample. Sequencing used memory CD4+ T cells sorted from blood. The sample's cell subset or site, from its label and the paper: CD45RA-negative fraction. These receptors were collected from a man in his late teens or twenties in good health.

Only a few counts were recorded for this clone. The identical CDR3 is also encoded by other nucleotide sequences in the sample. V is TRBV7-9 and J is TRBJ2-7, with D possibly being TRBD1 or TRBD2 (5 bases each). Germline-derived CDR1 and CDR2 are SEHNR and FQNEAQ (reference sequence). The CDR3 sequence is 12 residues long. Trimming stripped 4 bases from V and 5 bases from J, with 9 bases between. DNA of the CDR3: TGTGCCAGCAGCTCCGTGGGGGACGAGCAGTACTTC. Translating it yields CASSSVGDEQYF.

On this clone: Other DNA sequences within the sample encode an identical CDR3. V gene TRBV5-4 combines with J gene TRBJ2-3; D remains ambiguous. Germline V gene data show CDR1 as SGHNT and CDR2 as YYREEE (reference sequence). The CDR3 contains 13 residues. V lost 4 bases and J 3 bases, leaving 9 bases between the germline ends. The CDR3 reads CASSLPGTDTQYF. CDR3 bases: TGTGCCAGCAGCCTGCCCGGGACAGATACGCAGTATTTT.

The rearrangement uses TRBV6-5 and TRBJ2-7, with a weak D call TRBD2 (6 bases). V was trimmed by 2 bases and J by 6 bases, leaving 11 bases between them. The CDR3 has 13 amino acids. Germline CDR1 and CDR2: MNHEY and SVGAGI. The CDR3 nucleotides are TGTGCCAGCAGTTACGTGACTAGTTCCGAGCAGTACTTC. Protein product: CASSYVTSSEQYF.

Worth noting for this clone: Because the CDR3 is missing its conserved closing phenylalanine or tryptophan, this is likely a read error. Because the CDR3's place on the DNA is in doubt, the DNA is left out and the CDR3 is given as listed by TCRdb. The chain is built from TRBV5-4 and TRBJ2-7; the table calls TRBD2, which could not be checked here. The CDR3 contains 11 residues when both ends are counted. Germline V CDR1 and CDR2: SGHNT, YYREEE (reference sequence). CDR3 amino acids: CASSPGTRESR.

J is TRBJ2-1 and V is TRBV29-1; 7 bases are a match to TRBD1. V lost 3 bases to trimming and J lost 12 bases; unmatched junction nucleotides: 8. Germline V lookup: CDR1 SQVTM, CDR2 ANQGSEA. The length of the CDR3 is 12 residues. The CDR3 loop is CSVDPDRELQFF. DNA for the CDR3: TGCAGCGTTGACCCCGACAGGGAATTGCAGTTCTTC.

The CDR3 nucleotides are TGTGCCAGCAGCTCGACGGACAGGGGAGAAAAACTGTTTTTT. Residues: CASSSTDRGEKLFF. This rearrangement joins TRBV7-8 to TRBJ1-4; 9 nucleotides align to TRBD1. Unmatched junction bases numbered 5, after V lost 4 bases and J lost 8 bases. This CDR3 is built from 14 residues. Looked up from germline, CDR1 is SGHVS and CDR2 is FQNEAQ.

The chain carries TRBV9 and TRBJ2-5; TRBD2 aligns across 11 bases. The CDR3 is made up of 15 amino acids. Per germline, CDR1 SGDLS and CDR2 YYNGEE. V lost 1 base to trimming and J lost 5 bases; unmatched junction nucleotides: 4. CDR3 coding DNA: TGTGCCAGCAGCGTATCGGGACTAGCGGTGGAGACCCAGTACTTC. It translates to CASSVSGLAVETQYF.

A note on this clone: The junction departs from the called germline gene at one end, perhaps through a read error. V is TRBV7-7 and J is TRBJ2-5; 11 nucleotides match TRBD1. In germline, CDR1 is SSHAT, CDR2 FNYEAQ (reference sequence). The CDR3 is 14 amino acids. CDR3 nucleotide sequence: TGTGCTAGCAGCGGACAGGGGGCAGGAGAGACCCAGTACTTC. This encodes CASSGQGAGETQYF. Full variable domain (rest looked up from reference TRBV7-7 and TRBJ2-5): GAGVSQSPRYKVTKRGQDVTLRCDPISSHATLYWYQQALGQGPEFLTYFNYEAQPDKSGLPSDRFSAERPEGSISTLTIQRTEQRDSAMYRCASSGQGAGETQYFGPGTRLLVL.

This chain joins TRBV2 and TRBJ1-3; D is perhaps TRBD1 (6 bases). Germline CDR1 is SNHLY and CDR2 is FYNNEI. V lost 8 bases and J lost 4, with 18 bases in between. The CDR3 spans 15 residues. DNA for the CDR3: TGTGCCAGCGCCCTAGGGACAATCGAAGGAAACACCATATATTTT. It is translated as CASALGTIEGNTIYF.

J is TRBJ1-6 and V is TRBV7-9, with 8 bases that match TRBD1. The CDR3 is made up of 15 amino acids. Germline V CDR1 and CDR2: SEHNR, FQNEAQ (reference sequence). The V segment lost 7 bases and the J segment 8 bases; nucleotides outside the gene matches: 10. CDR3 nucleotides: TGTGCCAGCATCGCAGGGGGCTCCGGCGATTCACCCCTCCACTTT. Its translation is CASIAGGSGDSPLHF.

The chain couples TRBV4-1 to TRBJ1-2; D not certain. The CDR3 runs to 12 residues. The germline V gene has CDR1 MGHRA and CDR2 YSYEKL. Between the trimmed V and J ends, which lost 0 bases and 8 bases, there was a span of 7 bases. CDR3 protein: CASSQDAGGYTF. The DNA for the CDR3 is TGCGCCAGCAGCCAAGACGCGGGGGGCTACACCTTC.

The genes are TRBV10-3 and TRBJ2-3; 10 bases agree with TRBD2. The CDR3 is 14 residues long. The ends lost 10 bases at V and 6 bases at J; junction bases unmatched: 10. Germline-derived CDR1 and CDR2 are ENHRY and SYGVKD. The CDR3 protein is CATNELAGIDTQYF. CDR3 in DNA: TGTGCCACAAACGAACTAGCGGGGATTGATACGCAGTATTTT.

The chain employs TRBV6-1 and TRBJ2-5; D is unresolved. The length of the CDR3 is 15 residues. The V end lost 0 bases, the J end lost 5 bases, and 13 bases lay between the germline ends. Germline CDR1 is MNHNS and CDR2 is SASEGT. CDR3 sequence: CASSEAQAARETQYF. CDR3 DNA: TGTGCCAGCAGTGAAGCCCAGGCCGCGCGGGAGACCCAGTACTTC.

The chain recombines TRBV2 with TRBJ2-7, with 10 bases identical to TRBD2. Per germline, CDR1 SNHLY and CDR2 FYNNEI. The CDR3 consists of 16 residues. Trimming removed 6 bases from V and 2 bases from J; junction bases left unmatched: 10. The DNA of the CDR3 is TGTGCCAGCAGCCTAGGCGGACTAGCGGCAGCCTACGAGCAGTACTTC. Encoded protein: CASSLGGLAAAYEQYF.

This clone occurred once. CDR3 coding DNA: TGTGCCAGTAGTATTCTCGGGAACGACAATGAGCAGTTCTTC. Its translation: CASSILGNDNEQFF. This chain connects TRBV19 to TRBJ2-1; D may be TRBD2 (5 bases). Trimming took 3 bases from V and 5 from J, leaving 11 bases between them. The CDR3 sequence is 14 residues long. Germline CDR1 is LNHDA and CDR2 is SQIVND (reference sequence).

The CDR3 spells CAWTTPRDTSSYEQYF. In DNA, the CDR3 is TGTGCCTGGACCACACCCAGGGACACGAGCTCCTACGAGCAGTACTTC. The chain is built from TRBV30 and TRBJ2-7; possibly TRBD1 for D (6 bases). Germline loops: CDR1 GTSNPN, CDR2 SVGIG (reference sequence). CDR3 length equals 16 residues. V gave up 4 bases and J gave up 0 bases, with 19 bases separating them.

The V call is TRBV7-2, the J call TRBJ2-7, with D unresolved. The CDR3 consists of 14 residues. Germline V gene lookup returns CDR1 SGHTA and CDR2 FQGNSA. V lost 5 bases and J lost 4, with 15 bases in between. DNA of the CDR3: TGTGCCAGCAGCGGGCAAAATGGTTGGTACGAGCAGTACTTC. As protein: CASSGQNGWYEQYF.

The chain employs TRBV5-6 and TRBJ2-3; D possibly corresponds to TRBD1 (5 bases). The germline V gene encodes CDR1 SGHDT and CDR2 YYEEEE. Trimming left V 1 base short and J 0 bases short, with 18 bases between. This CDR3 has 18 residues. CDR3 nucleotide sequence: TGTGCCAGCAGCTTGATTGTGGCAGGGTCAAAAAGCACAGATACGCAGTATTTT. Protein: CASSLIVAGSKSTDTQYF.

This clone was detected a few times. The CDR3: CASTASGKNTGELFF. The CDR3 DNA reads as TGTGCCAGCACGGCTAGCGGAAAAAACACCGGGGAGCTGTTTTTT. The genes are TRBV6-1 and TRBJ2-2; 7 nucleotides line up with TRBD2. V trimming: 7 bases; J trimming: 2 bases; junction bases outside the gene matches: 7. Germline V gives CDR1 MNHNS, CDR2 SASEGT. The CDR3 runs to 15 residues.

The chain is built from TRBV28 and TRBJ2-4; no definite D call. The CDR3 contains 16 residues. The V end was cut by 5 bases, the J end by 3 bases, with 17 bases between. Germline CDR1 and CDR2: MDHEN and SYDVKM. In DNA, the CDR3 is TGTGCCAGCAGTCCGGAGACCAGGTTTTTCAAAAACATTCAGTACTTC. Protein sequence: CASSPETRFFKNIQYF.

The sample holds a few counts of this clone. Other nucleotide sequences in the sample specify the same CDR3. V is TRBV6-5 and J is TRBJ1-2, with D perhaps TRBD1 (5 bases). V gave up 0 bases and J gave up 8 bases, with 7 bases separating them. The CDR3 covers 12 residues. The germline V gene has CDR1 MNHEY and CDR2 SVGAGI. The CDR3 loop reads CASSYSKGGYTF. CDR3 sequence (DNA): TGTGCCAGCAGTTACTCGAAGGGGGGCTACACCTTC.

This rearrangement joins TRBV6-1 to TRBJ2-5; 10 nucleotides match TRBD1. After removal of 3 bases from V and 1 base from J, the junction contained 5 bases not matched to a gene. The CDR3 totals 16 residues. CDR1 and CDR2 from the germline V gene are MNHNS and SASEGT. The CDR3 region has the DNA TGTGCCAGCAGTGAGTCGACAGGGGGCTTCCAAGAGACCCAGTACTTC. This codes for CASSESTGGFQETQYF.

V is TRBV15 and J is TRBJ2-1, with 9 bases identical to TRBD1. This CDR3 contains 15 residues. Germline-derived CDR1 and CDR2 are LNHNV and YYDKDF (reference sequence). V dropped 5 bases and J dropped 7; count of bases not matched to a gene: 9. The CDR3 sequence: CATSGQAQGANEQFF. CDR3 nucleotide sequence: TGTGCCACCAGCGGGCAGGCACAGGGGGCGAATGAGCAGTTCTTC. The full variable domain, in which reference TRBV15 and TRBJ2-1 provide the parts outside the CDR3, is DAMVIQNPRYQVTQFGKPVTLSCSQTLNHNVMYWYQQKSSQAPKLLFHYYDKDFNNEADTPDNFQSRRPNTSFCFLDIRSPGLGDTAMYLCATSGQAQGANEQFFGPGTRLTVL.

This chain links TRBV19 with TRBJ2-3, with TRBD2 as a possible D gene (5 bases). The CDR3 runs 13 residues. V lost 3 bases and J lost 5, with 9 bases in between. Germline CDR1 is LNHDA and CDR2 is SQIVND (reference sequence). CDR3 sequence (DNA): TGTGCCAGTAGTATCGGAAGCGGAGATACGCAGTATTTT. Protein product: CASSIGSGDTQYF. Full variable domain (missing parts from reference TRBV19 and TRBJ2-3): DGGITQSPKYLFRKEGQNVTLSCEQNLNHDAMYWYRQDPGQGLRLIYYSQIVNDFQKGDIAEGYSVSREKKESFPLTVTSAQKNPTAFYLCASSIGSGDTQYFGPGTRLTVL.